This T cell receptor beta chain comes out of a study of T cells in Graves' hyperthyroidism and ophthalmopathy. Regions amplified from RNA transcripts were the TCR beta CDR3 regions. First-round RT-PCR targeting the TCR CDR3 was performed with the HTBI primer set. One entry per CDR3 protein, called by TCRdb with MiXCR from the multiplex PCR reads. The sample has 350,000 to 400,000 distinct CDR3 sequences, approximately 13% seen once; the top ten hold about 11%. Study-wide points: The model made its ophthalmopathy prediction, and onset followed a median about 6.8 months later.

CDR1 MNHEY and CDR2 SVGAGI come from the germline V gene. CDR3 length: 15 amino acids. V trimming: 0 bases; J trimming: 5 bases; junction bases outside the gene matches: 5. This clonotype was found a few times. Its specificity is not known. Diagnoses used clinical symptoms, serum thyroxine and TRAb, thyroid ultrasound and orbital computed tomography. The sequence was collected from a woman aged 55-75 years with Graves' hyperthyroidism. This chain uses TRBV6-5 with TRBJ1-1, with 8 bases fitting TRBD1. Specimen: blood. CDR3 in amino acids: CASSYSGTGRTEAFF. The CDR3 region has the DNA TGTGCCAGCAGTTACTCAGGGACAGGTCGGACTGAAGCTTTCTTT.